The 15 T cell receptor beta chains below come from one sample, sequenced in a study of cytomegalovirus exposure and HLA in healthy donors. PCR used 60 Vbeta primers and 13 Jbeta primers. Profiled with immunoSEQ multiplex PCR; TCRdb holds only in-frame clones, not every one. The sample shows some 120,000 clones, approximately 81% of them seen only once. Sequenced: PBMCs. Source of these receptors: a woman in her thirties in good health and CMV-seronegative.

DNA of the CDR3: TGTGCCAGCCAGCAGGGTACAATTTCACCCCTCCACTTT. It encodes CASQQGTISPLHF. V gene TRBV6-5 combines with J gene TRBJ1-6, with a possible D match to TRBD1 (5 bases). Germline-derived CDR1 and CDR2 are MNHEY and SVGAGI. The CDR3 has 13 residues. Trimming removed 8 bases from V and 9 bases from J, with 14 bases in between.

The J gene is TRBJ2-6, the V gene TRBV14; 9 bases match TRBD1. The V gene end was trimmed by 1 base and the J gene end by 0 bases; junction bases not matched to a gene: 10. Germline CDR1 and CDR2: SGHDN and FVKESK. This CDR3 is built from 20 residues. In DNA, the CDR3 is TGTGCCAGCAGCCAAGTCGGGGGAGGACAGGGGAGCTCTGGGGCCAACGTCCTGACTTTC. Protein: CASSQVGGGQGSSGANVLTF.

This chain uses TRBV5-4 with TRBJ2-2; 7 bases are shared with TRBD1. This CDR3 contains 15 residues. V lost 4 bases to trimming and J lost 5 bases; unmatched junction nucleotides: 8. Germline V gene sequence: CDR1 SGHNT, CDR2 YYREEE (reference sequence). For the CDR3, the DNA is TGTGCCAGCAGCGGAGGACAGGCCTTTACCGGGGAGCTGTTTTTT. Its protein is CASSGGQAFTGELFF.

This clone has just one count. The chain recombines TRBV19 with TRBJ1-5, with TRBD1 matching 7 bases. The CDR3 has 16 amino acids. The germline gives CDR1 LNHDA, CDR2 SQIVND (reference sequence). Germline trimming cut 3 bases from V and 6 bases from J; bases unmatched to any gene: 11. Here the CDR3 reads CASSIRQGGMGQPQHF. DNA for the CDR3: TGTGCCAGTAGTATCCGGCAGGGGGGTATGGGTCAGCCCCAGCATTTT.

This chain uses TRBV28 with TRBJ1-2; D possibly corresponds to TRBD1 (5 bases). Trimming removed 6 bases from V and 4 bases from J, with 18 bases in between. CDR3 size: 15 residues. Germline values: CDR1 MDHEN, CDR2 SYDVKM. CDR3 sequence reads: CASRELGGKSYGYTF. For the CDR3, the DNA is TGTGCCAGCAGGGAACTGGGGGGGAAGAGCTATGGCTACACCTTC.

This chain joins TRBV5-8 and TRBJ2-1; the D gene is possibly TRBD2 (5 bases). Germline loops: CDR1 SGHTS, CDR2 YDEGEE. The CDR3 is 13 amino acids. Between the trimmed V and J ends, which lost 6 bases and 4 bases, there was a span of 11 bases. The CDR3 region is CASTGSLYNEQFF. The CDR3 DNA sequence: TGTGCCAGCACGGGGTCTTTATACAATGAGCAGTTCTTC.

The table lists this clone with a few counts. Other nucleotide sequences from this sample produce the same CDR3. The rearrangement joins TRBV6-4 to TRBJ2-1, with 9 nucleotides matching TRBD2. V was clipped by 0 bases and J by 3 bases; unmatched bases: 0. The CDR3 is 15 amino acids. Germline values: CDR1 MRHNA, CDR2 SNTAGT. The CDR3 here is CASSDSSGSYNEQFF. The CDR3 region has the DNA TGTGCCAGCAGTGACTCTAGCGGGAGCTACAATGAGCAGTTCTTC.

V gene TRBV7-3 combines with J gene TRBJ2-3; D possibly corresponds to TRBD2 (6 bases). CDR1 and CDR2 from the germline V gene are SGHTA and FQGTGA. V was pared by 2 bases and J by 6 bases, with 9 bases between. The CDR3 is made up of 13 amino acids. The CDR3 here is CASSLGGFDTQYF. The CDR3 DNA follows: TGTGCCAGCAGCTTAGGAGGGTTTGATACGCAGTATTTT.

This clone was observed a few times. The V and J genes are TRBV7-2 and TRBJ2-5; 13 bases align to TRBD2. Germline V lookup: CDR1 SGHTA, CDR2 FQGNSA. CDR3 size: 16 residues. Trimming took 5 bases from V and 3 from J; bases not matched to a gene: 6. The CDR3 reads CASSHNGLAGEETQYF. The CDR3, as DNA: TGTGCCAGCAGCCATAACGGACTAGCGGGGGAAGAGACCCAGTACTTC.

As regards this clone: Other nucleotide sequences from this sample produce the same CDR3. The chain uses TRBV6-4 and TRBJ2-3, with D maybe TRBD1 (6 bases). Germline V gene sequence: CDR1 MRHNA, CDR2 SNTAGT. The CDR3 covers 15 residues. Trimming stripped 1 base from V and 1 base from J, with 9 bases between. CDR3 protein: CASSDLSGGTDTQYF. The CDR3 region has the DNA TGTGCCAGCAGTGACTTATCAGGGGGCACAGATACGCAGTATTTT.

The chain is built from TRBV28 and TRBJ2-7, with 11 bases fitting TRBD2. Germline V gene lookup returns CDR1 MDHEN and CDR2 SYDVKM. V shed 6 bases, J shed 1 base, and the junction held 8 bases outside the gene matches. CDR3 length equals 16 residues. CDR3 DNA sequence: TGTGCCAGCAGCTACTGGACTAGCGGGTCATCCTACGAGCAGTACTTC. It codes for CASSYWTSGSSYEQYF.

The chain recombines TRBV5-5 with TRBJ2-1; 7 nucleotides agree with TRBD1. Germline-derived CDR1 and CDR2 are SGHKS and YYEKEE (reference sequence). Trimming cost V 3 bases and J 5 bases; bases outside gene matches: 8. The CDR3 has 15 amino acids. The CDR3 here is CASSWATGFDNEQFF. The CDR3 DNA is TGTGCCAGCAGCTGGGCGACAGGGTTCGACAATGAGCAGTTCTTC. The full variable domain, its missing parts supplied by reference TRBV5-5 and TRBJ2-1, is DAGVTQSPTHLIKTRGQQVTLRCSPISGHKSVSWYQQVLGQGPQFIFQYYEKEERGRGNFPDRFSARQFPNYSSELNVNALLLGDSALYLCASSWATGFDNEQFFGPGTRLTVL.

The chain is built from TRBV27 and TRBJ2-1, with 7 bases that match TRBD1. V was pared by 3 bases and J by 8 bases, with 7 bases of the junction left unmatched. The CDR3 loop spans 14 amino acids. Germline lookup yields CDR1 MNHEY and CDR2 SMNVEV (reference sequence). For the CDR3, the DNA is TGTGCCAGCAGTTTCCCGGGACAGAAGGATGAGCAGTTCTTC. This translates into CASSFPGQKDEQFF.

The CDR3 is CASSLPGQTVYEQYF. CDR3 bases: TGTGCCAGTAGTTTGCCGGGACAGACTGTCTACGAGCAGTACTTC. The chain carries TRBV19 and TRBJ2-7, with TRBD1 matching over 7 bases. The CDR3 contains 15 residues. Germline values: CDR1 LNHDA, CDR2 SQIVND (reference sequence). J lost 3 bases, V lost 5 bases, and 10 bases had no gene match.

V and J are TRBV15 and TRBJ1-5, with D unclear. The germline V gene encodes CDR1 LNHNV and CDR2 YYDKDF (reference sequence). CDR3 length: 15 residues. Trimming removed 5 bases at V and 3 bases at J, with 14 bases between. In DNA, the CDR3 is TGTGCCACCAGCCCCAGCCCAGCGTTCAATCAGCCCCAGCATTTT. Its translation: CATSPSPAFNQPQHF.